This passage covers 10 T cell receptor beta chains from one sample sequenced in a study of T cells in Graves' hyperthyroidism and ophthalmopathy. TCR beta CDR3 sequences were amplified from RNA transcripts. During a first-round RT-PCR of the TCR CDR3, the HTBI primer set was used. TCRdb fed the multiplex PCR reads into MiXCR, producing one record per CDR3 protein. The data contain under 250,000 distinct CDR3 sequences, 17% of them singletons. Specimen: blood. These receptors originate from a woman aged 45-65 years with Graves' hyperthyroidism.

As for this clonotype: A read error may be the cause here, since a much bigger clone is one base away. CDR3: CVTSRDHLSGPQHF. CDR3 DNA sequence: TGTGTCACCAGCAGAGATCACCTTTCTGGCCCCCAGCATTTT. The chain joins TRBV15 to TRBJ1-5; D is ambiguous. The CDR3 has 14 residues. The germline CDR1 and CDR2 sequences are LNHNV and YYDKDF (reference sequence).

This clonotype showed up many times. The chain is built from TRBV9 and TRBJ2-7; no definite D call. The CDR3 runs 15 residues. Trimming stripped 0 bases from V and 2 bases from J, with 12 bases between. The germline CDR1 and CDR2 sequences are SGDLS and YYNGEE. The CDR3 DNA reads TGTGCCAGCAGCGTAGGGCAGGTTCTCGCCTACGAGCAGTACTTC. As protein: CASSVGQVLAYEQYF.

This clonotype was counted between two and nine times. This sequence joins TRBV15 and TRBJ2-3, with a tentative D call TRBD1 (5 bases). Trimming took off 0 bases at V and 2 bases at J, with 12 bases between the two ends. In germline, CDR1 is LNHNV, CDR2 YYDKDF (reference sequence). The CDR3 has 16 amino acids. CDR3 amino acids: CATSRDMPGITDTQYF. CDR3 sequence (DNA): TGTGCCACCAGCAGAGATATGCCAGGGATCACAGATACGCAGTATTTT.

This clonotype occurred many times. The chain joins TRBV24-1 to TRBJ2-1; D is perhaps TRBD1 (6 bases). Germline CDR1 KGHDR, CDR2 SFDVKD. There are 15 residues in the CDR3. The ends were cut back, 3 bases at V and 5 bases at J, with 13 bases in the middle. DNA of the CDR3: TGTGCCACCAGTGATCCGAAGACAGGAAACAATGAGCAGTTCTTC. Its translation is CATSDPKTGNNEQFF.

This clonotype was found many times. The chain links TRBV18 to TRBJ1-5; D is unclear. Germline values: CDR1 KGHSH, CDR2 LQKENI. The V end was cut by 4 bases, the J end by 5 bases, with 9 bases between. The length of the CDR3 is 13 residues. CDR3 sequence (DNA): TGTGCCAGCTCACTCACCGAACATCAGCCCCAGCATTTT. Its translation is CASSLTEHQPQHF.

Many counts were recorded for this clonotype. The CDR3 DNA reads TGTGCCAGCAAGGACAGGGTGGGTGGCTACACCTTC. The encoded protein is CASKDRVGGYTF. V gene TRBV28 combines with J gene TRBJ1-2; 8 nucleotides line up with TRBD1. The junction had 5 bases not matched to a gene; V was cut back by 7 bases and J by 7 bases. Germline assignment: CDR1 MDHEN and CDR2 SYDVKM. The CDR3 extends over 12 amino acids.

V usage is TRBV27 and J usage is TRBJ2-3; D ambiguous. This CDR3 contains 15 residues. V dropped 0 bases and J dropped 0 bases, with 7 bases sitting between them. CDR1 is MNHEY, CDR2 SMNVEV, per germline (reference sequence). CDR3 sequence (DNA): TGTGCCAGCAGTTTATCAGGGTCCAGCACAGATACGCAGTATTTT. Encoded protein: CASSLSGSSTDTQYF.

The chain carries TRBV7-2 and TRBJ2-7; no clear D. From germline, CDR1 is SGHTA and CDR2 FQGNSA. This CDR3 region has 14 residues. Between the trimmed V and J ends, which lost 1 base and 2 bases, there was a span of 9 bases. The CDR3 loop is CASSLVWDTYEQYF. In nucleotides, the CDR3 is TGTGCCAGCAGCTTAGTTTGGGATACCTACGAGCAGTACTTC.

This clonotype was seen once. The chain couples TRBV5-1 to TRBJ2-5; 12 nucleotides align to TRBD2. Germline V CDR1 and CDR2: SGHRS, YFSETQ. The CDR3 is 16 amino acids. V was pared by 0 bases and J by 1 base, with 1 base of the junction left unmatched. The CDR3: CASSLVLAGGQETQYF. CDR3 nucleotides: TGCGCCAGCAGCTTGGTACTAGCGGGAGGCCAAGAGACCCAGTACTTC.

This clonotype has at least ten counts. The rearrangement links TRBV29-1 to TRBJ2-1, with TRBD2 identical over 10 bases. There are 15 residues in the CDR3. The junction had 6 bases not matched to a gene; V was cut back by 5 bases and J by 2 bases. CDR1 is SQVTM and CDR2 is ANQGSEA in the germline V gene. The CDR3 bases are TGCAGCGTTACATTAGCGGGGGGTACCTACAATGAGCAGTTCTTC. Protein sequence: CSVTLAGGTYNEQFF.